One and the same sample provided the 7 T cell receptor beta chains below, sequenced in a study of OX40 agonist ivuxolimab in advanced cancers. Method: immunoSEQ multiplex PCR; TCRdb's copy keeps in-frame clones and lacks some. The sample includes tens of thousands of clones, more than 85% seen only once; the top ten take approximately 1.3%. Source: CD4+ or CD8+ T cells sorted from blood, taken in a trial of the OX40 agonist ivuxolimab. The receptors were gathered from an adult with an advanced solid tumor such as melanoma, head and neck, liver or kidney cancer.

The DNA of the CDR3 is TGTGCCAGCAGCCCAAGGGTGGTGGGCTATGGCTACACCTTC. Its translation: CASSPRVVGYGYTF. This rearrangement joins TRBV7-8 to TRBJ1-2; D ambiguous. The CDR3 runs to 14 residues. The V gene's germline CDR1 is SGHVS and CDR2 FQNEAQ. V lost 5 bases, J lost 4 bases, and 14 bases lay in between. The full variable domain, its missing parts supplied by reference TRBV7-8 and TRBJ1-2, is GAGVSQSPRYKVAKRGQDVALRCDPISGHVSLFWYQQALGQGPEFLTYFQNEAQLDKSGLPSDRFFAERPEGSVSTLKIQRTQQEDSAVYLCASSPRVVGYGYTFGSGTRLTVV.

V is TRBV19 and J is TRBJ1-2; D is unclear. V gave up 2 bases and J gave up 8 bases, with 12 bases separating them. This CDR3 has 13 amino acids. Germline V gene sequence: CDR1 LNHDA, CDR2 SQIVND (reference sequence). CDR3 loop: CASSIISGEGYTF. DNA for the CDR3: TGTGCCAGTAGTATAATCAGCGGGGAAGGCTACACCTTC.

This clone was counted once. This sequence joins TRBV11-3 and TRBJ1-1, with D maybe TRBD1 (5 bases). The V end was cut by 0 bases, the J end by 1 base, with 9 bases between. CDR1 and CDR2 from the germline V gene are SGHNT and YENEEA. The CDR3 extends over 15 amino acids. CDR3 in amino acids: CASSLDGAGNTEAFF. CDR3 sequence (DNA): TGTGCCAGCAGCTTAGACGGGGCGGGGAACACTGAAGCTTTCTTT.

The chain is built from TRBV6-1 and TRBJ1-4; a possible D gene is TRBD1 (5 bases). V was clipped by 6 bases and J by 8 bases, with 19 bases between them. Germline V gene lookup returns CDR1 MNHNS and CDR2 SASEGT. The CDR3 extends over 15 amino acids. CDR3 sequence: CASRDGGRGGEKLFF. Written as DNA, the CDR3 is TGTGCCAGCAGGGATGGGGGAAGGGGAGGCGAAAAACTGTTTTTT.

This rearrangement joins TRBV2 to TRBJ1-2; TRBD1 is a possible D gene (6 bases). The CDR3 consists of 14 residues. The germline V gene encodes CDR1 SNHLY and CDR2 FYNNEI. V lost 4 bases to trimming and J lost 4 bases, with 13 bases between them. Here the CDR3 DNA reads TGTGCCAGCAGTGTACAGGGTTTAAGCTATGGCTACACCTTC. This sequence encodes CASSVQGLSYGYTF.

This chain connects TRBV30 to TRBJ2-5; D is uncertain. The CDR3 has 12 residues. With 4 bases removed from V and 6 bases from J, the gap between germline ends came to 12 bases. The germline V gene has CDR1 GTSNPN and CDR2 SVGIG (reference sequence). The CDR3: CAWNIGRQTQYF. The CDR3 coding sequence is TGTGCCTGGAATATTGGTCGACAGACCCAGTACTTC. Full variable domain (outside the CDR3, taken from reference TRBV30 and TRBJ2-5): SQTIHQWPATLVQPVGSPLSLECTVEGTSNPNLYWYRQAAGRGLQLLFYSVGIGQISSEVPQNLSASRPQDRQFILSSKKLLLSDSGFYLCAWNIGRQTQYFGPGTRLLVL.

The chain employs TRBV5-1 and TRBJ1-1; tentatively, D is TRBD1 (5 bases). The germline V gene encodes CDR1 SGHRS and CDR2 YFSETQ. Deletions cut 7 bases from V and 0 bases from J, with 13 bases between. The CDR3 runs 14 residues. The CDR3 loop reads CASGRTPLNTEAFF. Here the CDR3 DNA reads TGCGCCAGCGGGAGGACACCGTTGAACACTGAAGCTTTCTTT.